This T cell receptor beta chain was captured by sequencing in a study of cytotoxic CD8 clonotypes in ibrutinib-treated CLL. Only in-frame clones appear in the TCRdb table, and some are missing; sequencing was by immunoSEQ multiplex PCR. The sample holds around 160,000 clones, roughly 84% seen once. About this clone: Its antigen is as yet unknown.

Study findings and constraints: Samples were collected at differing times from sustained-remission and progressing patients.

Germline values: CDR1 SGHTA, CDR2 FQGNSA. Trimming removed 1 base at V and 3 bases at J, with 12 bases between. The CDR3 is 15 residues long. The rearrangement links TRBV7-2 to TRBJ1-2, with D unresolved. The input for sequencing was PBMCs, taken at disease progression, from a patient treated with ibrutinib. This TCR was sampled from a human donor with chronic lymphocytic leukemia. CDR3 amino acids: CASSLVTGSDYGYTF. CDR3 nucleotides: TGTGCCAGCAGCTTAGTAACGGGATCGGACTATGGCTACACCTTC.